Listed here are 15 T cell receptor beta chains from one sample, sequenced in a study of blood T cell repertoires in COVID-19. Data came from immunoSEQ multiplex PCR; TCRdb stores just in-frame clones and leaves some out. The data show 250,000 to 350,000 clones, approximately 91% seen once. Sequencing input: peripheral blood. These receptors originate from a woman in her 30s with COVID-19, enrolled during active disease.

The chain links TRBV5-4 to TRBJ1-2; a weak D match, TRBD1 (5 bases). The CDR3 has 14 residues. The germline V gene encodes CDR1 SGHNT and CDR2 YYREEE (reference sequence). Trimming removed 4 bases at V and 2 bases at J, with 12 bases between. CDR3 amino acids: CASSPQGLNYGYTF. In DNA, the CDR3 is TGTGCCAGCAGCCCTCAGGGTCTAAACTATGGCTACACCTTC.

The rearrangement uses TRBV5-4 and TRBJ1-2; weak D call: TRBD1 (5 bases). Deletions cut 4 bases from V and 5 bases from J, with 18 bases between. The CDR3 spans 15 residues. Germline loops: CDR1 SGHNT, CDR2 YYREEE (reference sequence). The CDR3 region is CASSLTQDDLYGYTF. The CDR3 coding sequence is TGTGCCAGCAGCCTAACACAGGACGACTTGTATGGCTACACCTTC.

This clone has a handful of counts. The rearrangement joins TRBV30 to TRBJ2-5, with 8 bases fitting TRBD2. Germline V gene lookup returns CDR1 GTSNPN and CDR2 SVGIG (reference sequence). The CDR3 has 14 amino acids. The junction had 7 bases not matched to a gene; V was cut back by 2 bases and J by 5 bases. CDR3 DNA sequence: TGTGCCTGGAGTCGGGGGGGAGGAGGGGAGACCCAGTACTTC. Translated: CAWSRGGGGETQYF.

The chain links TRBV9 to TRBJ2-1; 10 bases are shared with TRBD2. Germline CDR1 and CDR2: SGDLS and YYNGEE. This CDR3 has 15 residues. Unmatched junction bases numbered 2, after V lost 3 bases and J lost 2 bases. The CDR3, as DNA: TGTGCCAGCAGCGCTGGACTAGCGGCCTACAATGAGCAGTTCTTC. Its translation is CASSAGLAAYNEQFF.

This chain connects TRBV14 to TRBJ2-2, with a possible D match to TRBD2 (6 bases). Trimming pared 5 bases from V and 0 bases from J, leaving 13 bases between. The CDR3 totals 16 residues. CDR1 and CDR2 from the germline V gene are SGHDN and FVKESK. CDR3 residues: CASSSLGGSNTGELFF. CDR3 sequence (DNA): TGTGCCAGCAGCTCCTTGGGGGGATCGAACACCGGGGAGCTGTTTTTT.

V and J are TRBV6-5 and TRBJ1-2; no clear D gene. The CDR3 sequence is 14 residues long. V gave up 5 bases and J gave up 1 base, with 11 bases separating them. Per the germline V gene, CDR1 is MNHEY and CDR2 is SVGAGI. This chain's CDR3 is CASSPTRSNYGYTF. The CDR3 DNA sequence: TGTGCCAGCAGTCCGACTAGGAGTAACTATGGCTACACCTTC.

The chain carries TRBV27 and TRBJ2-3; no definite D call. Germline assignment: CDR1 MNHEY and CDR2 SMNVEV (reference sequence). This CDR3 region has 13 residues. Trimming stripped 6 bases from V and 3 bases from J, with 10 bases between. CDR3: CASRFLITDTQYF. CDR3 DNA: TGTGCCAGCAGATTCTTAATAACAGATACGCAGTATTTT.

The CDR3 sequence: CAISFAGGQETQYF. The CDR3 nucleotides are TGTGCCATCAGTTTTGCCGGGGGCCAAGAGACCCAGTACTTC. The chain has TRBV10-3 and TRBJ2-5, with D possibly TRBD2 on 6 matching bases. V shed 5 bases and J shed 1 base, with 11 bases lying between them. The V gene's germline CDR1 is ENHRY and CDR2 SYGVKD. The CDR3 sequence is 14 residues long.

V and J are TRBV9 and TRBJ2-7, with 9 bases fitting TRBD1. With 3 bases clipped from V and 5 bases from J, the junction kept 6 bases outside the gene matches. This CDR3 has 14 amino acids. Per the germline V gene, CDR1 is SGDLS and CDR2 is YYNGEE. Here the CDR3 reads CASSDDRGSDEQYF. CDR3 coding DNA: TGTGCCAGCAGCGACGACAGGGGGTCCGACGAGCAGTACTTC.

This clone has a single count. The rearrangement joins TRBV29-1 to TRBJ2-5; 10 bases align to TRBD1. This CDR3 is built from 15 residues. The J segment lost 5 bases and the V segment lost 7 bases, leaving 13 bases of the junction unmatched. The V gene's germline CDR1 is SQVTM and CDR2 ANQGSEA. The CDR3 nucleotides read TGCAGCGCAGCCGCCGGGACAGGGGTAGGGGAGACCCAGTACTTC. Residues: CSAAAGTGVGETQYF.

The chain uses TRBV6-5 and TRBJ1-1; possibly TRBD1 for D (6 bases). CDR3 length equals 14 residues. Germline assignment: CDR1 MNHEY and CDR2 SVGAGI. Between the trimmed V and J ends, which lost 5 bases and 4 bases, there was a span of 14 bases. CDR3 bases: TGTGCCAGCAGTCTGGGGGGGGGCCCCACTGAAGCTTTCTTT. It encodes CASSLGGGPTEAFF.

The rearrangement links TRBV5-6 to TRBJ1-3; the D gene is possibly TRBD1 (5 bases). The germline CDR1 and CDR2 sequences are SGHDT and YYEEEE. The CDR3 runs to 15 residues. V lost 0 bases to trimming and J lost 1 base, with 8 bases between them. Here the CDR3 reads CASSLEGLSGNTIYF. The CDR3 nucleotides read TGTGCCAGCAGCTTGGAGGGGCTATCTGGAAACACCATATATTTT.

The chain uses TRBV6-5 and TRBJ1-2; TRBD1 might be the D (5 bases). The germline V gene encodes CDR1 MNHEY and CDR2 SVGAGI. This CDR3 contains 12 residues. The V and J ends lost 10 bases and 1 base respectively, with 10 bases between them. This CDR3 is CAIYRNNYGYTF. The CDR3 DNA reads TGTGCCATATACAGGAATAACTATGGCTACACCTTC.

The chain joins TRBV6-6 to TRBJ2-1; the match to TRBD2 covers 12 bases. V shed 6 bases, J shed 4 bases, and the junction held 7 bases outside the gene matches. Per the germline V gene, CDR1 is MNHNY and CDR2 is SVGAGI (reference sequence). CDR3 length equals 16 residues. In nucleotides, the CDR3 is TGTGCCAGCAGGGGCGGACTAGCGGGACCTTACAATGAGCAGTTCTTC. This encodes CASRGGLAGPYNEQFF.

The gene calls are TRBV1 and TRBJ1-1; the table assigns TRBD1, which was not confirmed against the DNA. TRBV1 is deemed a pseudogene. CDR3 length equals 16 residues. For the CDR3, the DNA is TGCACCAGCAGCCTAGGACAGTCTTATCAGAACACTGAAGCTTTCTTT. This encodes CTSSLGQSYQNTEAFF.